This T cell receptor beta chain was found in a study of CD8 T cells in ankylosing spondylitis. Only a few counts were recorded for this clonotype. TCRdb recomputed calls from the 5' RACE reads with MiXCR, one row per CDR3 protein. The sample includes about 280,000 distinct CDR3 sequences, around 20% of them seen just once. Germline V CDR1 and CDR2: ENHRY, SYGVKD. The CDR3 runs to 12 residues. Deletions cut 2 bases from V and 5 bases from J, with 6 bases between. Sequencing was carried out using blood, either unsorted or a sorted T cell fraction (not recorded which). This receptor was taken from a male donor with ankylosing spondylitis or in good health (not recorded which). V and J are TRBV10-3 and TRBJ2-5, with unresolved D. The CDR3 here is CAISETGETQYF. In nucleotides, the CDR3 is TGTGCCATCAGTGAGACCGGCGAGACCCAGTACTTC.